This note documents a single T cell receptor (beta chain) sequence. These data originate in a study of blood T cell repertoires in COVID-19. Study in general: Samples came from the United States, Italy and Spain, spanning acute and convalescent COVID-19. T cells, B-cell-depleted T cells, or PBMCs provided the cDNA or gDNA that served as material.

Authors' processing steps: Reference gene primer amplification gave nucleated cell count estimates. The assay was immunoSEQ multiplex PCR, and TCRdb's table has in-frame clones only and misses some. V, J and clone size are taken as reported in that table, and D and trimming were inferred from the DNA itself. The profile shows about 280,000 clones, less than 90% of them singletons. The CDR3 extends over 15 amino acids. From germline, CDR1 is KGHSH and CDR2 LQKENI. The V end lost 1 base, the J end lost 7 bases, and 14 bases lay between the germline ends. The chain is built from TRBV18 and TRBJ2-1, with unresolved D. This clonotype originated in a human donor in a cohort sampled during active COVID-19. Sequencing used peripheral blood. In DNA form, the CDR3 reads TGTGCCAGCTCACCACTGCGGAAGGATGGGAATGAGCAGTTCTTC. It specifies CASSPLRKDGNEQFF.